Sequencing of this TCR beta chain was carried out in a study of blood T cell repertoires in COVID-19. Study as a whole: Samples representing acute and convalescent COVID-19 were sourced from the United States, Italy and Spain.

In the original analysis: Nucleated cell counts were estimated from reference gene primer amplification. Assay: immunoSEQ multiplex PCR; the TCRdb copy retains only in-frame clones and omits some. V and J calls and clone size are as listed in that table; D and trimming were resolved from the DNA. Of 200,000 or so clones detected, 65% to 90% appear once; the ten largest clones hold approximately 13%. The CDR3 runs to 13 residues. Trimming pared 4 bases from V and 1 base from J, leaving 7 bases between. Germline assignment: CDR1 WSHSY and CDR2 SAAADI. What was sequenced was peripheral blood. This clonotype originated in a human donor in a cohort sampled during active COVID-19. The chain joins TRBV10-2 to TRBJ1-1; no reliable D call. The CDR3 spells CASSGTRNTEAFF. CDR3 bases: TGCGCCAGCAGTGGTACAAGGAACACTGAAGCTTTCTTT.